A single sample is the source of the 10 T cell receptor beta chains below, sequenced in a study of T cell responses to AZD1222 COVID-19 vaccine. Here immunoSEQ multiplex PCR was the method, and the copy in TCRdb shows in-frame clones only, minus some. The sample records roughly 200,000 clones, about 93% being singletons. The sample was peripheral blood, taken on day 0 of MenACWY control vaccination. Every receptor here comes from an adult in good health.

The genes are TRBV7-7 and TRBJ2-2; 7 bases line up with TRBD1. Germline V CDR1 and CDR2: SSHAT, FNYEAQ (reference sequence). CDR3 length equals 15 residues. V was clipped by 1 base and J by 1 base; unmatched bases: 0. The CDR3 loop is CASSLGTGNTGELFF. In nucleotides, the CDR3 is TGTGCCAGCAGCTTAGGGACAGGGAACACCGGGGAGCTGTTTTTT. The entire variable domain, with the rest obtained from reference TRBV7-7 and TRBJ2-2, is as follows: GAGVSQSPRYKVTKRGQDVTLRCDPISSHATLYWYQQALGQGPEFLTYFNYEAQPDKSGLPSDRFSAERPEGSISTLTIQRTEQRDSAMYRCASSLGTGNTGELFFGEGSRLTVL.

The DNA for the CDR3 is TGTGCCAGCAGCCAAGTAGGGGGGCGTGAAGCTTTCTTT. Translating it yields CASSQVGGREAFF. The chain uses TRBV3-1 (or the pseudogene TRBV3-2) and TRBJ1-1; a possible D gene is TRBD1 (6 bases). CDR1 and CDR2 (germline): LGHDT, YNNKEL (reference sequence). V lost 1 base to trimming and J lost 7 bases, with 10 bases between them. The CDR3 spans 13 residues.

This clone was recorded only once. The CDR3 protein is CASRGTTTYNSPLHF. CDR3 nucleotides: TGTGCCAGCAGGGGGACTACTACCTATAATTCACCCCTCCACTTT. The V gene is TRBV2, the J gene TRBJ1-6, with TRBD1 as a possible D gene (5 bases). V was cut by 6 bases and J by 2 bases, with 11 bases left in between. The germline gives CDR1 SNHLY, CDR2 FYNNEI. The CDR3 contains 15 residues. The variable domain in full, completed from reference TRBV2 and TRBJ1-6, reads EPEVTQTPSHQVTQMGQEVILRCVPISNHLYFYWYRQILGQKVEFLVSFYNNEISEKSEIFDDQFSVERPDGSNFTLKIRSTKLEDSAMYFCASRGTTTYNSPLHFGNGTRLTVT.

The chain employs TRBV20-1 and TRBJ1-1, with TRBD1 as a possible D gene (5 bases). The CDR3 covers 13 residues. Per germline, CDR1 DFQATT and CDR2 SNEGSKA (reference sequence). With 3 bases removed from V and 2 bases from J, the gap between germline ends came to 10 bases. The CDR3 sequence is CSASRDGNTEAFF. CDR3 in DNA: TGCAGTGCTAGTAGGGACGGAAACACTGAAGCTTTCTTT.

J is TRBJ2-1 and V is TRBV5-1, with 10 nucleotides matching TRBD1. Losses at the gene ends were 7 bases for V and 6 bases for J; bases not matched to a gene: 7. Germline V gene data show CDR1 as SGHRS and CDR2 as YFSETQ. This CDR3 comprises 14 residues. CDR3: CASGGTGAGNEQFF. DNA for the CDR3: TGCGCCAGCGGGGGGACAGGGGCGGGCAATGAGCAGTTCTTC.

This chain uses TRBV5-1 with TRBJ1-4; 8 nucleotides line up with TRBD1. The V gene's germline CDR1 is SGHRS and CDR2 YFSETQ. V lost 5 bases and J lost 10; bases outside the gene matches: 10. This CDR3 has 14 residues. The CDR3 spells CASSETGARGKLFF. In nucleotides, the CDR3 is TGCGCCAGCAGTGAGACAGGGGCCAGGGGAAAACTGTTTTTT.

The chain recombines TRBV9 with TRBJ1-4; TRBD1 matches at 7 bases. The CDR3 totals 13 residues. With 3 bases clipped from V and 7 bases from J, the junction kept 3 bases outside the gene matches. CDR1 SGDLS and CDR2 YYNGEE come from the germline V gene. CDR3 loop: CASSARQGEKLFF. The CDR3, as DNA: TGTGCCAGCAGCGCCAGACAGGGTGAAAAACTGTTTTTT.

The rearrangement links TRBV5-3 to TRBJ1-5; D is undetermined. TRBV5-3 is placed among ORFs of uncertain function. The CDR3 consists of 15 residues. The germline V and J ends were trimmed by 0 bases and 1 base, with 8 bases remaining between them. CDR3 DNA: TGTGCCAGAAGCTTGGTAGGCTTAAGCAATCAGCCCCAGCATTTT. Its translation is CARSLVGLSNQPQHF.

J is TRBJ1-5 and V is TRBV30; unclear D gene. Germline-derived CDR1 and CDR2 are GTSNPN and SVGIG (reference sequence). Trimming pared 0 bases from V and 0 bases from J, leaving 9 bases between. The CDR3 has 15 residues. CDR3 protein: CAWSVGGNSNQPQHF. CDR3 bases: TGTGCCTGGAGTGTTGGAGGGAATAGCAATCAGCCCCAGCATTTT.

The chain has TRBV5-1 and TRBJ2-2; 8 bases are shared with TRBD1. Germline CDR1 and CDR2: SGHRS and YFSETQ. V gave up 4 bases and J gave up 6 bases; unmatched junction bases: 5. CDR3 length: 14 amino acids. CDR3 sequence reads: CASSPDREAGELFF. The DNA of the CDR3 is TGCGCCAGCAGCCCGGACAGGGAGGCCGGGGAGCTGTTTTTT.